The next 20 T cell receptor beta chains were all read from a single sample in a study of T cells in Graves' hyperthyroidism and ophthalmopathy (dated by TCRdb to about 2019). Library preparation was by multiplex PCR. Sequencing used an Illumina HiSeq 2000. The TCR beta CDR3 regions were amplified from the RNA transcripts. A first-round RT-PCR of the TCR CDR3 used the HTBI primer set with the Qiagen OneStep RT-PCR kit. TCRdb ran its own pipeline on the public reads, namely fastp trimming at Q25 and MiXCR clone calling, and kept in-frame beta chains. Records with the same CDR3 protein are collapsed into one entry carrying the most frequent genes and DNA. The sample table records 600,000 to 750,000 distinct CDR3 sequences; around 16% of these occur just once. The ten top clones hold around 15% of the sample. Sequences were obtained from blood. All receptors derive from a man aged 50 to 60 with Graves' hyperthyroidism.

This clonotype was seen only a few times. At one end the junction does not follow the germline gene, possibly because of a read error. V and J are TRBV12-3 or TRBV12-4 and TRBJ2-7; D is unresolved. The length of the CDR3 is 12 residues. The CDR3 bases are TGTGCCAGCGGTTTGTCCGGTTACGAGCAGTACTTC. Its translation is CASGLSGYEQYF.

CDR3 region: CASSSPPGLAGGISYEQYF. The CDR3 DNA reads TGTGCCAGCAGTTCCCCCCCGGGACTAGCGGGAGGGATCTCCTACGAGCAGTACTTC. The V gene is TRBV28, the J gene TRBJ2-7, with TRBD2 identical over 16 bases. The CDR3 runs to 19 residues. The trim removed 4 bases at V and 0 bases at J, leaving 9 bases unmatched. CDR1 MDHEN and CDR2 SYDVKM come from the germline V gene.

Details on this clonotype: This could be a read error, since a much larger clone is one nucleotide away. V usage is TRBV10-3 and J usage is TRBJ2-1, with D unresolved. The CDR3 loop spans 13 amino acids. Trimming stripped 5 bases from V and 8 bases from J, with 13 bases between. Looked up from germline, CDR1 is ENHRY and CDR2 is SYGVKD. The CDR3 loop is CAISSTFWDEQFF. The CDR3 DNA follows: TGTGCCATCAGTTCCACCTTTTGGGATGAGCAGTTCTTC.

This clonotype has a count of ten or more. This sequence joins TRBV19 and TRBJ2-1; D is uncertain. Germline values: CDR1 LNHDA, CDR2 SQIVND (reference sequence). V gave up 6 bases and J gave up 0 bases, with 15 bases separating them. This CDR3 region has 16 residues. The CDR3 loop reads CASRATSAISYNEQFF. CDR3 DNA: TGTGCCAGTAGGGCAACGTCCGCGATCTCCTACAATGAGCAGTTCTTC.

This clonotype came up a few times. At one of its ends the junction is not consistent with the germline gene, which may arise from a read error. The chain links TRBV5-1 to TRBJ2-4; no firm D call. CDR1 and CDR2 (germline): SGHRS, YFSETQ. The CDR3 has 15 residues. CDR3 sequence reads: CATSRSRTDKNIQYF. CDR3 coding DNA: TGTGCCACCAGCAGAAGCAGGACGGACAAAAACATTCAGTACTTC.

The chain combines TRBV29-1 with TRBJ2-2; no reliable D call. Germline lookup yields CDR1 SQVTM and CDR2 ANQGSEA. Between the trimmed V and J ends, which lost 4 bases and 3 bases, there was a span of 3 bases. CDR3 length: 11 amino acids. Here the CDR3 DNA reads TGCAGCGTTGTGGACACCGGGGAGCTGTTTTTT. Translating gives CSVVDTGELFF.

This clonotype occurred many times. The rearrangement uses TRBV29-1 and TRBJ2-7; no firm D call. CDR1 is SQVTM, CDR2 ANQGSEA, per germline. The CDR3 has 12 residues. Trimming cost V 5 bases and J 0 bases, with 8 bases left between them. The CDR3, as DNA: TGCAGCGTTTGGACGGACTCCTACGAGCAGTACTTC. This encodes CSVWTDSYEQYF.

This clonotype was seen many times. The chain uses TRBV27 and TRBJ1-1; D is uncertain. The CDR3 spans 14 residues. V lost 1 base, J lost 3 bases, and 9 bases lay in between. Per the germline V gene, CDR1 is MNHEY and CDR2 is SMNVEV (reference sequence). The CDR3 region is CASSLYSGDTEAFF. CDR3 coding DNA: TGTGCCAGCAGTTTATATTCGGGCGACACTGAAGCTTTCTTT.

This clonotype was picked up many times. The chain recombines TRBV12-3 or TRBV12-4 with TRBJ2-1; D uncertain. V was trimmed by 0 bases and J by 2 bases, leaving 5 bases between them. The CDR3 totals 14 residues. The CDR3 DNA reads TGTGCCAGCAGTTTAGCATTACCCTACAATGAGCAGTTCTTC. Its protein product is CASSLALPYNEQFF.

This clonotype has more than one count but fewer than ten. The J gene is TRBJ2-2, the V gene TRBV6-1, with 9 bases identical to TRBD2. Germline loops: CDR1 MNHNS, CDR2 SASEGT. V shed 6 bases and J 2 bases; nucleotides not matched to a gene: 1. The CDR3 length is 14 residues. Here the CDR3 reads CASRREGNTGELFF. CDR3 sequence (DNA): TGTGCCAGCAGGCGGGAGGGAAACACCGGGGAGCTGTTTTTT.

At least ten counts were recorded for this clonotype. The CDR3 DNA sequence: TGCGCCAGCAGTGAGTCCTGGTTGAGCTCCTACAATGAGCAGTTCTTC. Translating gives CASSESWLSSYNEQFF. This chain links TRBV10-1 with TRBJ2-1; no clear D gene. There are 16 residues in the CDR3. Germline V gene lookup returns CDR1 WNHNN and CDR2 SYGVQD (reference sequence). Trimming removed 0 bases from V and 0 bases from J, with 9 bases in between.

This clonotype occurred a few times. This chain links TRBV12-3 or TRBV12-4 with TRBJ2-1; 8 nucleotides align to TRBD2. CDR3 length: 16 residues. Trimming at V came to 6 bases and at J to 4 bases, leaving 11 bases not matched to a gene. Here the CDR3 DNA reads TGTGCCAGCAGCTTCCCCGCAGCGGGAGCGTACAATGAGCAGTTCTTC. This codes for CASSFPAAGAYNEQFF.

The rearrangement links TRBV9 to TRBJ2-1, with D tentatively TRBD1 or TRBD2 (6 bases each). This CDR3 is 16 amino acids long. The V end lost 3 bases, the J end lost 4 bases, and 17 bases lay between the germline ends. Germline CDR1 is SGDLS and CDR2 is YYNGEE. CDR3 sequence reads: CASSEGGTRTYNEQFF. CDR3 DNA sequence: TGTGCCAGCAGCGAGGGGGGAACCAGAACTTACAATGAGCAGTTCTTC.

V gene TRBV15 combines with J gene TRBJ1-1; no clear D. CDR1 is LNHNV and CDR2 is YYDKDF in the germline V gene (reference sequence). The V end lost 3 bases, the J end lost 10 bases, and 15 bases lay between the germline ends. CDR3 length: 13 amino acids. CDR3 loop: CATSREGPWGAFF. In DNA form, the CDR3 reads TGTGCCACCAGCAGGGAAGGACCATGGGGAGCTTTCTTT.

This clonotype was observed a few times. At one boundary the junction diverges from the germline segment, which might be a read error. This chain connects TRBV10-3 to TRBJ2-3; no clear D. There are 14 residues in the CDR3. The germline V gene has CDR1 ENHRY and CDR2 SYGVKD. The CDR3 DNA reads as TGTGCCACCAGTGTAGACCTGGGCGCAGATACGCAGTATTTT. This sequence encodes CATSVDLGADTQYF.

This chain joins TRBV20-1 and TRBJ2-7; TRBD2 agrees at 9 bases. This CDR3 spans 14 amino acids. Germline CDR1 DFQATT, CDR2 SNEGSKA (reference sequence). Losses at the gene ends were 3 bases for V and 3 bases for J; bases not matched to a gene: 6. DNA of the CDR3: TGCAGTGCTAGGGGGGGGACTAGCCTCTACGAGCAGTACTTC. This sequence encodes CSARGGTSLYEQYF.

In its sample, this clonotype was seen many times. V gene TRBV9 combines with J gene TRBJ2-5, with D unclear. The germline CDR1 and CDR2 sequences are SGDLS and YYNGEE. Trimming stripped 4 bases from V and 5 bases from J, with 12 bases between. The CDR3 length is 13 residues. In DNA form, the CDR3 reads TGTGCCAGCAGCCCATCCCCTCGGGAGACCCAGTACTTC. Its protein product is CASSPSPRETQYF.

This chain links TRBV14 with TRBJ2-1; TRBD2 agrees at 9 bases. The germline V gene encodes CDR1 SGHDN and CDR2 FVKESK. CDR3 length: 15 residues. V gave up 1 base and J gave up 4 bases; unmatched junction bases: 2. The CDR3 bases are TGTGCCAGCAGCCAAGTAGCGGGAGTTTACAATGAGCAGTTCTTC. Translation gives CASSQVAGVYNEQFF.

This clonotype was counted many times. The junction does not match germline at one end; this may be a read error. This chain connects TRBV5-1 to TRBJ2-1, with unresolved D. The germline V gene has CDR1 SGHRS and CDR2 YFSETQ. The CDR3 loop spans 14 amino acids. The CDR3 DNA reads TGTGCCAGCAGTTCACAAGGATCCTACAATGAGCAGTTCTTC. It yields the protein CASSSQGSYNEQFF.

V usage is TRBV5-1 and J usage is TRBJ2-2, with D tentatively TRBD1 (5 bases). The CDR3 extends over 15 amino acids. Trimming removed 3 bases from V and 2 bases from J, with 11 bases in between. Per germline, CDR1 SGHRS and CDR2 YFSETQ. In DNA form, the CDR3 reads TGCGCCAGCAGCTCACAAGGGGCTAACACCGGGGAGCTGTTTTTT. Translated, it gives CASSSQGANTGELFF. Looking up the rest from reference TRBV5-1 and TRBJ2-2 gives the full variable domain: KAGVTQTPRYLIKTRGQQVTLSCSPISGHRSVSWYQQTPGQGLQFLFEYFSETQRNKGNFPGRFSGRQFSNSRSEMNVSTLELGDSALYLCASSSQGANTGELFFGEGSRLTVL.